A selection of T cell receptor beta chains follows, all from one sample in a study of Graves' ophthalmopathy and Graves' hyperthyroidism. TCRdb processed the multiplex PCR reads anew with MiXCR; each CDR3 protein has one entry. The repertoire holds more than 1,000,000 distinct CDR3 sequences, around a third seen once, with 11% in the top ten. Sequencing was carried out using peripheral blood or thyroid tissue (not recorded which). The source is an adult man with Graves' hyperthyroidism. Each CDR3 is given with its conserved first and last residue. The D gene is left open where the match is weak. Size values are once, few and many counts, or a class for expanded clones, and some rows have none.

>TRBV5-1|-|TRBJ1-2|-
CASSAEGQTYGYTF
TGCGCCAGCAGCGCGGAAGGGCAGACCTATGGCTACACCTTC
>TRBV2|-|TRBJ1-2|TRBD1
CASSYQTGTGNYGYTF
TGTGCCAGCAGTTACCAAACCGGGACAGGGAATTATGGCTACACCTTC
>TRBV29-1|-|TRBJ2-7|TRBD1
CSVDRAGYSYEQYF
TGCAGCGTCGACAGGGCGGGCTACTCATACGAGCAGTACTTC
>TRBV5-1|many|TRBJ2-5|-
CASSPELRGETQYF
TGCGCCAGCAGCCCTGAGCTAAGGGGGGAGACCCAGTACTTC
>TRBV11-2|many|TRBJ1-1|-
CASNLGGGTEAFF
TGTGCCAGCAACCTTGGGGGTGGCACTGAAGCTTTCTTT
>TRBV24-1|many|TRBJ2-7|-
CATSDPKGSNAYEQYF
TGTGCCACCAGTGACCCGAAGGGGTCGAACGCCTACGAGCAGTACTTC
>TRBV29-1|-|TRBJ2-7|-
CSVEDRAQGEQYF
TGCAGCGTTGAAGATCGGGCCCAGGGAGAGCAGTACTTC
>TRBV12-3/TRBV12-4|few|TRBJ2-2|-
CASTLFGTEDTGELFF
TGTGCCAGCACCCTCTTCGGAACAGAAGACACCGGGGAGCTGTTTTTT
>TRBV9|many|TRBJ1-3|-
CASSAGTSSGNTIYF
TGTGCCAGCAGCGCGGGGACGTCCTCTGGAAACACCATATATTTT
>TRBV6-2/TRBV6-3|-|TRBJ2-2|TRBD2
CASTQRGSITGELFF
TGTGCCAGCACCCAGCGGGGGAGCATAACCGGGGAGCTGTTTTTT
>TRBV12-3/TRBV12-4|many|TRBJ2-5|-
CASRPNRGGHETQYF
TGTGCCAGCAGGCCTAACAGGGGAGGGCACGAGACCCAGTACTTC
>TRBV12-3/TRBV12-4|many|TRBJ1-2|-
CASSSDVSYGYTF
TGTGCCAGCAGTTCCGACGTATCCTATGGCTACACCTTC
>TRBV30|-|TRBJ1-4|TRBD1
CAWRQGAGGEKLFF
TGTGCCTGGAGGCAGGGGGCGGGCGGTGAAAAACTGTTTTTT